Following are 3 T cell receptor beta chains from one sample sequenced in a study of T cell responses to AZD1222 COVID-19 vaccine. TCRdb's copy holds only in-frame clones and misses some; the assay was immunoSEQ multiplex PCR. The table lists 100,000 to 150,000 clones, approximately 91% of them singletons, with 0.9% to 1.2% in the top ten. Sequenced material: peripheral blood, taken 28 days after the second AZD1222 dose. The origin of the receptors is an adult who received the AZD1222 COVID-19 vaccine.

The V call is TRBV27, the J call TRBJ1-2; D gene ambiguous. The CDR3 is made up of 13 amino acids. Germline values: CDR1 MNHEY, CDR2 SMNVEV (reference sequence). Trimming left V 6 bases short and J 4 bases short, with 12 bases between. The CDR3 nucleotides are TGTGCCAGCAGCCTTAACGGGCCCTATGGCTACACCTTC. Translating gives CASSLNGPYGYTF.

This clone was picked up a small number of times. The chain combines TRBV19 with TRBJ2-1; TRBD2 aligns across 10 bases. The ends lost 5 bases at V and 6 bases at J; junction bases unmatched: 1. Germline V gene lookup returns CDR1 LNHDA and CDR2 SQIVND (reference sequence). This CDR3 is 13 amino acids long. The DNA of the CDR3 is TGTGCCAGTAGTTCTAGCGGGAGCAATGAGCAGTTCTTC. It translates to CASSSSGSNEQFF.

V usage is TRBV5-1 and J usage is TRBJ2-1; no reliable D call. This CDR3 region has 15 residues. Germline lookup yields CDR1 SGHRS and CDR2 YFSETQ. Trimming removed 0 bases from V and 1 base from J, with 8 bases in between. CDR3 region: CASSLAEDSYNEQFF. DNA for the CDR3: TGCGCCAGCAGCTTGGCTGAGGATTCCTACAATGAGCAGTTCTTC.